The clone carrying this T cell receptor (delta chain) was seen at least ten times. The antigen is not known. With 5 bases clipped from V and 0 bases from J, the junction kept 19 bases outside the gene matches. Germline V gene sequence: CDR1 TSWWSYY, CDR2 QGS. The CDR3 loop spans 21 amino acids. The sample belongs to a study of γδ T cells in repeated Plasmodium falciparum infection. Study-wide background: Donors had four controlled P. falciparum NF54 infections over roughly 620 days. Some Malian samples span acute malaria episodes; others come from no-transmission periods. Study-level results: The Malian cohort came from a small rural village of predominantly one ethnic group. Over time and infection, Vgamma9/Vdelta2+ repertoires remained highly stable and polyclonal.

TCRdb applied CATT to the multiplex PCR reads for clone calling. The data show 90,000 to 95,000 delta-chain clones, with 0.85% to 1% seen just once and 9.5% to 10% held by the top ten. Bulk repertoires came from Vgamma9/Vdelta2+ or Vdelta2-negative gammadelta T cells flow-sorted from PBMC. The chain combines TRDV1 with TRDJ1, with 12 bases that match TRDD3. The sample was gamma-delta T cells from blood. The TCR was taken from a pool of human donors (malaria-infected and uninfected, not separated). The CDR3: CALGKSRTGTGGYPYTDKLIF. In nucleotides, the CDR3 is TGTGCTCTTGGGAAGTCCCGAACGGGTACTGGGGGATACCCCTACACCGATAAACTCATCTTT.